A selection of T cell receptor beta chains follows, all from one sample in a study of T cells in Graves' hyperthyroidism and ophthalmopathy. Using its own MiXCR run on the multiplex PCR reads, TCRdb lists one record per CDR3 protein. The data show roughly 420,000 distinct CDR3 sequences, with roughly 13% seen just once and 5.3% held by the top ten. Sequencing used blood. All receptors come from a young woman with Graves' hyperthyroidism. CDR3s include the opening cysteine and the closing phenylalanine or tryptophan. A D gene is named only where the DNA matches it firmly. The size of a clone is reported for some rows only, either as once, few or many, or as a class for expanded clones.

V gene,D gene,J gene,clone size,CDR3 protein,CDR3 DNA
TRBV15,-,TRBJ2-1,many,CATLSKGSNEQFF,TGTGCCACCCTCTCAAAGGGTTCCAATGAGCAGTTCTTC
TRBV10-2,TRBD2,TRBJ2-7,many,CASSALAGIHNEQYF,TGCGCCAGCAGTGCACTAGCGGGGATCCACAACGAGCAGTACTTC
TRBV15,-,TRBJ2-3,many,CATSRASPKGTDTQYF,TGTGCCACCAGCAGAGCGAGCCCCAAGGGCACAGATACGCAGTATTTT
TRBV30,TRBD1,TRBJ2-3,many,CAWSGDRDWYDTQYF,TGTGCCTGGAGTGGGGACAGGGATTGGTACGATACGCAGTATTTT
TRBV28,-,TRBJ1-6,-,CASSLSRGASPLHF,TGTGCCAGCAGTTTATCCAGAGGGGCTTCACCCCTCCACTTT
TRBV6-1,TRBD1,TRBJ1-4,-,CASSEGDRDNEKLFF,TGTGCCAGCAGTGAGGGGGACAGGGATAATGAAAAACTGTTTTTT
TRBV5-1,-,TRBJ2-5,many,CASSLGLAGQETQYF,TGCGCCAGCAGCTTGGGTCTGGCAGGGCAAGAGACCCAGTACTTC
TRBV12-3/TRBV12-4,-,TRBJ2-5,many,CASSFIPRGSEKETQYF,TGTGCCAGCAGCTTCATCCCCCGTGGGTCGGAAAAAGAGACCCAGTACTTC
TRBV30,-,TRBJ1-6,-,CAWTGQTAYNSPLHF,TGTGCCTGGACCGGACAGACCGCCTATAATTCACCCCTCCACTTT
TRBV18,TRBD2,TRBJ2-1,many,CASSPGRDNEQFF,TGTGCCAGCTCACCAGGGAGGGACAATGAGCAGTTCTTC
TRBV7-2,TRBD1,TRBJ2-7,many,CASSSRDRADEQYF,TGTGCCAGCAGCTCCCGGGACAGGGCTGACGAGCAGTACTTC
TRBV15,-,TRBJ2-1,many,CATSRDASYNEQFF,TGTGCCACCAGCAGAGATGCCTCCTACAATGAGCAGTTCTTC
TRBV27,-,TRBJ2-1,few,CASSPEGRAEQFF,TGTGCCAGCAGTCCCGAGGGAAGAGCGGAGCAGTTCTTC
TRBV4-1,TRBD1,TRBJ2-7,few,CASSPPRTGGFNEQYF,TGCGCCAGCAGCCCCCCTAGGACAGGGGGGTTCAACGAGCAGTACTTC
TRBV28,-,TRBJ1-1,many,CASSLSLILPTNTEAFF,TGTGCCAGCAGTTTATCTTTGATACTACCTACGAACACTGAAGCTTTCTTT
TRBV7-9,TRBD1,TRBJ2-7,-,CATLGTGGYEQYF,TGTGCCACCCTCGGGACAGGGGGATACGAGCAGTACTTC
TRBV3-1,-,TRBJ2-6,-,CASSQAVSSGANVLTF,TGTGCCAGCAGCCAAGCAGTTTCCTCTGGGGCCAACGTCCTGACTTTC
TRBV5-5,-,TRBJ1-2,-,CASSLVDPGHGYTF,TGTGCCAGCAGCTTGGTGGACCCAGGGCATGGCTACACCTTC
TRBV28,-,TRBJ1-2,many,CASSFKGVYGYTF,TGTGCCAGCAGTTTCAAAGGGGTATATGGCTACACCTTC
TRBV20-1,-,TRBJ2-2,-,CSASFPGVPGELFF,TGCAGTGCTAGTTTTCCGGGAGTCCCCGGGGAGCTGTTTTTT
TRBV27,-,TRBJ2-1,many,CASSSLERNEQFF,TGTGCCAGCAGTTCCTTAGAGCGCAATGAGCAGTTCTTC
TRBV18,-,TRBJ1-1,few,CASSPGHLNIEAFF,TGTGCCAGCTCACCCGGACACCTGAACATTGAAGCTTTCTTT
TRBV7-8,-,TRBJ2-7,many,CASSLRGILHEQYF,TGTGCCAGCAGCTTACGAGGGATCCTCCACGAGCAGTACTTC
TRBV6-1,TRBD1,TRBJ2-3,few,CASSRRRASGGTDTQYF,TGTGCCAGCAGCCGACGGCGGGCCTCAGGGGGAACAGATACGCAGTATTTT
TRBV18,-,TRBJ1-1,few,CASSPPMGPEAFF,TGTGCCAGCTCACCACCGATGGGACCTGAAGCTTTCTTT
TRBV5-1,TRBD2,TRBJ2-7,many,CASSLGGGDGSYEQYF,TGCGCCAGCAGCTTGGGGGGAGGGGACGGATCCTACGAGCAGTACTTC
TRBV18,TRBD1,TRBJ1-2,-,CASSDGQVYGYTF,TGTGCCAGCTCGGACGGACAGGTCTATGGCTACACCTTC
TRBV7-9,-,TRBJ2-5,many,CASSPKGQETQYF,TGTGCCAGCAGCCCGAAGGGGCAGGAGACCCAGTACTTC
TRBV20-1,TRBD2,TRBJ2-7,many,CSARASGSYEQYF,TGCAGTGCTAGAGCTAGCGGGAGTTACGAGCAGTACTTC
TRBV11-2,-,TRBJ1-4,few,CASRRGASNEKLFF,TGTGCCAGCAGAAGAGGGGCGTCTAATGAAAAACTGTTTTTT
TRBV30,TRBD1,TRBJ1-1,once,CAWIPAGTGGTEALF,TGTGCCTGGATTCCAGCCGGGACAGGGGGCACTGAAGCTCTCTTT
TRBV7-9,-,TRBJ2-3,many,CASSFTESTDTQYF,TGTGCCAGCAGCTTCACGGAGTCCACAGATACGCAGTATTTT
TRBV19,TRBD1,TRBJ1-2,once,CASSAGTGEYYGYTF,TGTGCCAGTAGTGCGGGGACAGGGGAATACTATGGCTACACCTTC
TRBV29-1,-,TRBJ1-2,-,CSVSLRTENDGYTF,TGCAGCGTGAGCCTTCGGACAGAAAACGATGGCTACACCTTC
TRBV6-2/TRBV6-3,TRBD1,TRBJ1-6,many,CASSYNTRGPNSPLHF,TGTGCCAGCAGTTACAATACGAGGGGGCCGAATTCACCCCTCCACTTT
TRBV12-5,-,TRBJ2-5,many,CASGLVLETGRVETQYF,TGTGCTAGTGGTTTGGTACTGGAAACAGGCCGCGTGGAGACCCAGTACTTC
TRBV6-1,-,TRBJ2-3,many,CASSAGRTDTQYF,TGTGCCAGCAGTGCCGGGCGGACAGATACGCAGTATTTT
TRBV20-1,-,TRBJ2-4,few,CSARGVQTLAKNIQYF,TGCAGTGCTAGAGGGGTACAAACTTTAGCCAAAAACATTCAGTACTTC
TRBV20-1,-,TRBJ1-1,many,CSARDFGRSPFTEAFF,TGCAGTGCTAGAGATTTTGGCCGGTCCCCTTTCACTGAAGCTTTCTTT
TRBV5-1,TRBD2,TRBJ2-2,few,CASSFASGITGELFF,TGCGCCAGCAGCTTCGCTAGCGGGATAACCGGGGAGCTGTTTTTT
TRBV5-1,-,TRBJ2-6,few,CASTLSSGANVLTF,TGCGCCAGCACCCTTTCCTCTGGGGCCAACGTCCTGACTTTC
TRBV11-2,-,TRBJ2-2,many,CASSFPRRIANTGELFF,TGTGCCAGCAGCTTCCCTCGGCGGATCGCGAACACCGGGGAGCTGTTTTTT
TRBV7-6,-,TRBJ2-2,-,CASSLVINTARGELFF,TGTGCCAGCAGCTTAGTCATTAATACGGCACGCGGGGAGCTGTTTTTT
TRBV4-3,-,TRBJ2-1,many,CASSQRKAIPGDNEQFF,TGCGCCAGCAGCCAAAGAAAGGCTATCCCAGGGGACAATGAGCAGTTCTTC
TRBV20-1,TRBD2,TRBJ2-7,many,CSARNPTSGFTYEQYF,TGCAGTGCTCGAAATCCGACTAGCGGGTTTACCTACGAGCAGTACTTC
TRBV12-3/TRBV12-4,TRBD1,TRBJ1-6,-,CASRPPGQGAYSPLHF,TGTGCCAGCAGGCCACCGGGACAGGGGGCTTATTCACCCCTCCACTTT
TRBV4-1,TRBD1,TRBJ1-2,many,CASSQSVAGGHYGYTF,TGCGCCAGCAGCCAATCTGTGGCAGGGGGCCACTATGGCTACACCTTC
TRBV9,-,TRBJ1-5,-,CASSVNEDQPQHF,TGTGCCAGCAGCGTAAACGAGGATCAGCCCCAGCATTTT
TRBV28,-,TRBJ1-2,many,CASSPAPSLGGYTF,TGTGCCAGCAGTCCCGCGCCTTCGTTGGGGGGCTACACCTTC
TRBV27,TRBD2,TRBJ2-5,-,CASPPSTSGSGETQYF,TGTGCCAGCCCCCCCTCCACTAGCGGGAGTGGGGAGACCCAGTACTTC